This TCR beta chain was sequenced in a study of T cell changes during pregnancy in multiple sclerosis. V was pared by 6 bases and J by 0 bases, with 9 bases between. From germline, CDR1 is LNHDA and CDR2 SQIVND (reference sequence). The CDR3 consists of 15 residues. Using immunoSEQ multiplex PCR, the repertoire was profiled, and TCRdb retains in-frame clones only, with some absent. The table lists some 50,000 clones, 80% to 95% of them singletons, with more than 0.95% in the top ten. Sequenced here: peripheral blood, sampled after pregnancy. This TCR was sampled from a female donor with multiple sclerosis, enrolled in a pregnancy study. This chain connects TRBV19 to TRBJ1-6; TRBD1 might be the D (5 bases). Here the CDR3 reads CASRDDSSYNSPLHF. CDR3 DNA sequence: TGTGCCAGTAGGGATGACAGCTCCTATAATTCACCCCTCCACTTT.